This T cell receptor (beta chain) was captured by sequencing in a study of T cell repertoires in cytomegalovirus infection. CDR1 and CDR2 from the germline V gene are SGHTA and FQGNSA. The CDR3 length is 17 residues. Germline trimming cut 2 bases from V and 1 base from J; bases unmatched to any gene: 9. For this clonotype: Its antigen remains unknown.

From the reads, TCRdb called clonotypes with MiXCR, one entry per CDR3 protein. The sample carries some 500,000 distinct CDR3 sequences, 30% to 35% recorded once. The rearrangement joins TRBV7-2 to TRBJ2-7; 9 bases align to TRBD2. The source material was cultured PBMCs, sampled from culture after CMV antigen stimulation. The receptor's source is a human donor in good health (CMV status not recorded). Some clones in this sample may be carry-over from other donors' samples. The DNA of the CDR3 is TGTGCCAGCAGCTTACCGCCGGGACTAGCCTTTTCCTACGAGCAGTACTTC. It yields the protein CASSLPPGLAFSYEQYF.